This is a list of T cell receptor beta chains from one sample in a study of blood T cell repertoires in COVID-19. TCRdb keeps only in-frame clones here, not all; method: immunoSEQ multiplex PCR. Of roughly 180,000 clones in the sample, around 74% are singletons; the top ten hold 8.1%. Sequenced material: peripheral blood. All receptors come from a woman aged 55 to 70 with COVID-19, enrolled during active disease. Both conserved end residues are part of each CDR3. Each record gives: CDR3 DNA, CDR3 protein, clone size, D gene, CDR3 length, V gene, J gene. A D gene is named only where the DNA matches it firmly. Not every row has a clone size; where given, it reads once, few, many or a size class.

DNA: TGTGCCAGCGAAAACAGGGGGTTCACTCAGCCCCAGCATTTT; CDR3: CASENRGFTQPQHF; size: -; D: TRBD1; length: 14; V: TRBV2; J: TRBJ1-5
DNA: TGTGCCAGCAGCCGAACTAGCGGGAGGGCTTCCAATGAGCAGTTCTTC; CDR3: CASSRTSGRASNEQFF; size: -; D: TRBD2; length: 16; V: TRBV3-1/TRBV3-2; J: TRBJ2-1
DNA: TGTGCCAGCAGCGTTCAGGGTGCCCAAGAGACCCAGTACTTC; CDR3: CASSVQGAQETQYF; size: -; D: -; length: 14; V: TRBV9; J: TRBJ2-5
DNA: TGTGCCAGCAGCCAAGATCTACAGGGCACTGAAGCTTTCTTT; CDR3: CASSQDLQGTEAFF; size: -; D: -; length: 14; V: TRBV14; J: TRBJ1-1
DNA: TGTGCCAGCAGCTTTATCATTGCGGAGGGGCAGTATTTT; CDR3: CASSFIIAEGQYF; size: -; D: -; length: 13; V: TRBV11-1; J: TRBJ2-3
DNA: TGCGCCAGCAGCTTGAGGGCCCGGGACAGCATAGCACCCCTCCACTTT; CDR3: CASSLRARDSIAPLHF; size: -; D: TRBD1; length: 16; V: TRBV5-1; J: TRBJ1-6
DNA: TGTGCCAGCAGTTACAACGCGGATTGGGAAAAACTGTTTTTT; CDR3: CASSYNADWEKLFF; size: -; D: -; length: 14; V: TRBV6-2/TRBV6-3; J: TRBJ1-4
DNA: TGTGCCAGTAGTTCCCAGGGGGGTAGGACTGAAGCTTTCTTT; CDR3: CASSSQGGRTEAFF; size: -; D: TRBD1; length: 14; V: TRBV19; J: TRBJ1-1
DNA: TGTGCCAGCAGTTACTCACAGGGAACCTATCAGCCCCAGCATTTT; CDR3: CASSYSQGTYQPQHF; size: -; D: -; length: 15; V: TRBV6-2/TRBV6-3; J: TRBJ1-5
DNA: TGCAGCGTAGTACAGGGGGAAGAGGGTGAAAAACTGTTTTTT; CDR3: CSVVQGEEGEKLFF; size: -; D: TRBD1; length: 14; V: TRBV29-1; J: TRBJ1-4
DNA: TGTGCCAGCAGCGGGCAGTTAGGGGGAGCGAGTGAGCAGTACTTC; CDR3: CASSGQLGGASEQYF; size: -; D: -; length: 15; V: TRBV7-2; J: TRBJ2-7
DNA: TGTGCCAGACTCGGGGTGTTTCTCCAGCCCCAGCATTTT; CDR3: CARLGVFLQPQHF; size: -; D: -; length: 13; V: TRBV11-3; J: TRBJ1-5
DNA: TGTGCCAGCAGCCCCCGGCGGGGGGGCCCCGCCAATGAGCAGTTCTTC; CDR3: CASSPRRGGPANEQFF; size: -; D: TRBD2; length: 16; V: TRBV5-8; J: TRBJ2-1
DNA: TGTGCCACCAGTGATTCAGGCAGCGGGGTCTGGGATGAGCAGTTCTTC; CDR3: CATSDSGSGVWDEQFF; size: once; D: TRBD2; length: 16; V: TRBV24-1; J: TRBJ2-1
DNA: TGCGCCAGCAGCCCCCGACAGGCTACTAACTATGGCTACACCTTC; CDR3: CASSPRQATNYGYTF; size: -; D: -; length: 15; V: TRBV4-1; J: TRBJ1-2
DNA: TGTGCCACCAGTGGGCACTCTCGGGGTGGGGAGACCCAGTACTTC; CDR3: CATSGHSRGGETQYF; size: -; D: -; length: 15; V: TRBV24-1; J: TRBJ2-5
DNA: TGTGCCAGCAGTTTTGTCGAGGGGACCCAGTACTTC; CDR3: CASSFVEGTQYF; size: few; D: -; length: 12; V: TRBV12-3/TRBV12-4; J: TRBJ2-5
DNA: TGTGCCTGGAGTGTCCGGAGATCTTTAAATGCTTTCTTT; CDR3: CAWSVRRSLNAFF; size: -; D: -; length: 13; V: TRBV30; J: TRBJ1-1
DNA: TGCGCCAGCAGCTCAACGTCAGGGAGGACTGAAGCTTTCTTT; CDR3: CASSSTSGRTEAFF; size: -; D: -; length: 14; V: TRBV5-1; J: TRBJ1-1
DNA: TGTGCCAGCAGCCCCCGCGGGGGGTCGAGATACAATGAGCAGTTCTTC; CDR3: CASSPRGGSRYNEQFF; size: -; D: TRBD2; length: 16; V: TRBV7-9; J: TRBJ2-1
DNA: TGTGCCTGGACAGGGGGTTCTGAAAAACTGTTTTTT; CDR3: CAWTGGSEKLFF; size: -; D: TRBD1; length: 12; V: TRBV30; J: TRBJ1-4
DNA: TGTGCCAGCAGCTTAGATTTTGCGGGAGCTGAAGCTTTCTTT; CDR3: CASSLDFAGAEAFF; size: few; D: -; length: 14; V: TRBV7-9; J: TRBJ1-1